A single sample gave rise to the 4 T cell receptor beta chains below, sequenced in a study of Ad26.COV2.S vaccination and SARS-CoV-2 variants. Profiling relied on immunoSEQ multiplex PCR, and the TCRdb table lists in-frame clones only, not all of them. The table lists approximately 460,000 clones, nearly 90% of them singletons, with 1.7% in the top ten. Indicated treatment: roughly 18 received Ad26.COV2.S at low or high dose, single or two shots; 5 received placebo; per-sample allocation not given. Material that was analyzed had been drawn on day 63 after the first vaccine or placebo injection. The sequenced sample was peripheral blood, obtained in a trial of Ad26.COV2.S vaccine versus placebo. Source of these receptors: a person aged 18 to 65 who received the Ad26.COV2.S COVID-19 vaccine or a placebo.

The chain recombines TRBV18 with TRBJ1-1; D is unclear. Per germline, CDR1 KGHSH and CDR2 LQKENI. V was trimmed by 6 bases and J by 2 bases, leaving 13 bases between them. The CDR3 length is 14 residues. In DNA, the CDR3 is TGTGCCAGCTCTTTGATCGGGCGTAACACTGAAGCTTTCTTT. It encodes CASSLIGRNTEAFF.

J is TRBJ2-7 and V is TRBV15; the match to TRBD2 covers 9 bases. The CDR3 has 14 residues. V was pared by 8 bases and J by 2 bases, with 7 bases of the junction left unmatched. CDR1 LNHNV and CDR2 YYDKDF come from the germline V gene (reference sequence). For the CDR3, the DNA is TGTGCCACCGCGCCGAAGCGGGGGGCCTACGAGCAGTACTTC. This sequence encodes CATAPKRGAYEQYF.

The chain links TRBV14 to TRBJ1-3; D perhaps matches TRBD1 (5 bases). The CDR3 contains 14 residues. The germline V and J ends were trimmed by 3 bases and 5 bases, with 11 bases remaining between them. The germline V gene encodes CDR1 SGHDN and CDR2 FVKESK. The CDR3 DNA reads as TGTGCCAGCAGCCAGTGGCAGGGCAGAAACACCATATATTTT. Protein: CASSQWQGRNTIYF.

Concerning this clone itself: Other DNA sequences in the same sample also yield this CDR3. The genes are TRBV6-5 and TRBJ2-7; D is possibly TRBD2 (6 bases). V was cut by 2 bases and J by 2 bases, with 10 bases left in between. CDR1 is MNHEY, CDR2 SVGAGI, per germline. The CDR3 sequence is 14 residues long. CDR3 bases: TGTGCCAGCAGTTACGGGGGGATTCCCTACGAGCAGTACTTC. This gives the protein CASSYGGIPYEQYF.